A single sample is the source of the 10 T cell receptor beta chains below, sequenced in a study of cytomegalovirus exposure and HLA in healthy donors. PCR involved 60 Vbeta and 13 Jbeta primers. Assay used: immunoSEQ multiplex PCR; TCRdb lists only in-frame clones, some missing. This sample has approximately 150,000 clones, with roughly four fifths found just once. Material for sequencing was PBMCs. These receptors all stem from a woman aged 18-29 years in good health and CMV-seropositive.

V usage is TRBV5-1 and J usage is TRBJ2-1; 9 nucleotides agree with TRBD1. CDR3 length equals 17 residues. CDR1 SGHRS and CDR2 YFSETQ come from the germline V gene. J lost 5 bases, V lost 4 bases, and 13 bases had no gene match. CDR3 loop: CASSPHGTGTGNNEQFF. CDR3 nucleotides: TGCGCCAGCAGCCCACACGGGACCGGGACAGGGAACAATGAGCAGTTCTTC.

This sequence joins TRBV5-5 and TRBJ1-4; 9 nucleotides match TRBD1. CDR1 SGHKS and CDR2 YYEKEE come from the germline V gene (reference sequence). V trimming: 4 bases; J trimming: 5 bases; junction bases outside the gene matches: 3. The CDR3 runs to 14 residues. DNA of the CDR3: TGTGCCAGCAGCGCCGGACAGGGGAATGAAAAACTGTTTTTT. It translates to CASSAGQGNEKLFF.

This sequence joins TRBV5-1 and TRBJ2-5; TRBD1 agrees at 7 bases. The closer fit of TRBJ2-7 to the DNA end suggests the J call may be wrong. The germline V gene encodes CDR1 SGHRS and CDR2 YFSETQ. The length of the CDR3 is 13 residues. The chain's CDR3 is CASSSQGAYEQYF. The CDR3 nucleotides are TGCGCCAGCAGCTCGCAGGGGGCCTACGAGCAGTACTTC.

This chain joins TRBV19 and TRBJ1-3; D is unclear. The CDR3 extends over 14 amino acids. The V and J ends lost 7 bases and 8 bases respectively, with 18 bases between them. The V gene's germline CDR1 is LNHDA and CDR2 SQIVND (reference sequence). The CDR3 loop is CASTPRGGSHTIYF. The CDR3 DNA is TGTGCCAGTACACCGCGCGGAGGGAGTCACACCATATATTTT.

The chain recombines TRBV10-2 with TRBJ2-1; no reliable D call. The V end lost 6 bases, the J end lost 5 bases, and 2 bases lay between the germline ends. The CDR3 runs to 10 residues. The germline V gene has CDR1 WSHSY and CDR2 SAAADI. CDR3 DNA sequence: TGCGCCAGCAGCGACAATGAGCAGTTCTTC. This encodes CASSDNEQFF.

Comment on this clone: Within the sample, other DNA sequences also encode this same CDR3. The V call is TRBV5-1, the J call TRBJ1-2; 9 bases agree with TRBD1. Germline CDR1 reads SGHRS; CDR2 reads YFSETQ. J lost 7 bases, V lost 2 bases, and 6 bases had no gene match. CDR3 size: 14 residues. CDR3 in amino acids: CASSLEQGAIGYTF. For the CDR3, the DNA is TGCGCCAGCAGCTTAGAACAGGGGGCAATTGGCTACACCTTC.

The J gene is TRBJ1-2, the V gene TRBV27; the match to TRBD1 covers 7 bases. The junction had 3 bases not matched to a gene; V was cut back by 4 bases and J by 7 bases. The CDR3 has 12 residues. CDR1 is MNHEY and CDR2 is SMNVEV in the germline V gene (reference sequence). The CDR3 DNA is TGTGCCAGCAGTTCGACAGGGTTTGGCTACACCTTC. As protein: CASSSTGFGYTF.

This chain's CDR3 is CASSGSGDSSGNTIYF. The CDR3 nucleotides read TGTGCCAGCAGTGGGTCAGGGGATTCCTCTGGAAACACCATATATTTT. V is TRBV25-1 and J is TRBJ1-3; D may be TRBD1 (6 bases). The CDR3 runs to 16 residues. Germline V gene lookup returns CDR1 MGHDK and CDR2 SYGVNS. V lost 4 bases, J lost 0 bases, and 13 bases lay in between.

CDR3 sequence: CAIKQVGSNSGNTIYF. The CDR3 DNA reads as TGTGCCATCAAACAGGTCGGGTCAAACTCTGGAAACACCATATATTTT. The chain has TRBV10-3 and TRBJ1-3; D perhaps matches TRBD1 (5 bases). The V gene's germline CDR1 is ENHRY and CDR2 SYGVKD. This CDR3 region has 16 residues. V shed 7 bases and J shed 0 bases, with 16 bases lying between them.

The genes are TRBV4-1 and TRBJ1-2; possible D gene TRBD1, 5 bases. Trimming stripped 4 bases from V and 4 bases from J, with 16 bases between. Germline CDR1 reads MGHRA; CDR2 reads YSYEKL. The CDR3 is made up of 15 amino acids. The CDR3: CASSLIDRSSYGYTF. The CDR3 DNA is TGCGCCAGCAGCCTAATAGACAGATCCTCCTATGGCTACACCTTC.